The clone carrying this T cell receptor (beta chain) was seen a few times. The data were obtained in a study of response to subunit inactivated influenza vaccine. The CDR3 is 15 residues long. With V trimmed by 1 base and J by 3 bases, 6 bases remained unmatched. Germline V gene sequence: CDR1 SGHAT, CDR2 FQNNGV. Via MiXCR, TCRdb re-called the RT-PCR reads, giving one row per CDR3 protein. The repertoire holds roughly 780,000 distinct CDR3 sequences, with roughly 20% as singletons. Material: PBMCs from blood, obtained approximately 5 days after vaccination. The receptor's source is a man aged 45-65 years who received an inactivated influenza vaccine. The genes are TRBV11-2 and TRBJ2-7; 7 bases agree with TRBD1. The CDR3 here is CASSLVDRPFYEQYF. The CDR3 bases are TGTGCCAGCAGCTTAGTGGACAGGCCCTTCTACGAGCAGTACTTC.